Sequencing of this TCR beta chain was carried out in a study of OX40 agonist ivuxolimab in advanced cancers. The V segment lost 7 bases and the J segment 5 bases; nucleotides outside the gene matches: 6. CDR1 MNHNS and CDR2 SASEGT come from the germline V gene. This CDR3 has 13 residues. Profiled with immunoSEQ multiplex PCR; TCRdb holds only in-frame clones, not every one. The data contain approximately 70,000 clones, more than 80% of them singletons. This chain connects TRBV6-1 to TRBJ2-7; TRBD1 aligns across 9 bases. Here the sequenced sample was CD4+ or CD8+ T cells sorted from blood, taken in a trial of the OX40 agonist ivuxolimab. The receptor was derived from an adult with an advanced solid tumor such as melanoma, head and neck, liver or kidney cancer. The CDR3 coding sequence is TGTGCCAGCAATAGGGACAGGGAGAACGAGCAGTACTTC. This encodes CASNRDRENEQYF.